Reported below is one T cell receptor (beta chain). The target antigen is unknown. Sample treatment: around 19 received Ad26.COV2.S at low or high dose, single or two shots; several received placebo; per-sample allocation not given. Each sample was drawn 63 days after the first injection (of vaccine or placebo). These data belong to a study of Ad26.COV2.S vaccination and SARS-CoV-2 variants. Looking at the study overall: Once, or twice with 56 days between doses, Ad26.COV2.S was given intramuscularly. Notes on the study in general: Reported post-vaccination CD8+ and CD4+ T cell responses to spike showed substantial breadth. Vaccinees and placebo recipients showed similar non-spike TCR breadth. Possible underestimation of total T cell responses by the TCR breadth and depth analyses was noted.

Profiled with immunoSEQ multiplex PCR; TCRdb holds only in-frame clones, not every one. Of about 680,000 clones detected, roughly 90% appear once; the ten largest clones hold about 1.5%. The CDR3 loop spans 15 amino acids. From germline, CDR1 is SGHRS and CDR2 YFSETQ. Trimming took off 0 bases at V and 2 bases at J, with 12 bases between the two ends. The clonotype was recovered from a person between 18 and 65 years old who received the Ad26.COV2.S COVID-19 vaccine or a placebo. The chain couples TRBV5-1 to TRBJ2-7, with D possibly being TRBD1 or TRBD2 (6 bases each). The sequenced sample was peripheral blood, obtained in a trial of Ad26.COV2.S vaccine versus placebo. CDR3 sequence: CASSLGRGHTYEQYF. The CDR3 DNA is TGCGCCAGCAGCTTGGGACGGGGGCATACCTACGAGCAGTACTTC.